This T cell receptor beta chain is drawn from a study of blood T cell repertoires in COVID-19. For the study at large: Sources were T cells, B-cell-depleted T cells, or PBMCs; the material itself was cDNA or gDNA.

Per germline, CDR1 SGHRS and CDR2 YFSETQ. This CDR3 has 14 amino acids. V dropped 2 bases and J dropped 2 bases, with 8 bases sitting between them. This clone was detected only once. Authors' data handling: Estimation of nucleated cell counts relied on the amplification of reference gene primers. Assay: immunoSEQ multiplex PCR; the TCRdb copy retains only in-frame clones and omits some. That table furnishes V, J and clone size, whereas the DNA furnished D and trimming. The sample shows 75,000 to 95,000 clones, 55% to 80% of them seen only once. This chain joins TRBV5-1 and TRBJ2-1; TRBD1 might be the D (5 bases). The clonotype comes from an older woman in a cohort sampled during active or convalescent COVID-19. Sequencing was carried out using peripheral blood. DNA of the CDR3: TGCGCCAGCAGCTTTGACAGACCCTACAATGAGCAGTTCTTC. Residues: CASSFDRPYNEQFF.